These 30 T cell receptor beta chains share one sample of origin, sequenced in a study of Graves' ophthalmopathy and Graves' hyperthyroidism. RNA transcripts served as template for amplifying TCR beta CDR3 sequences. The first-round RT-PCR employed HTBI primers together with the Qiagen OneStep RT-PCR kit. A multiplex PCR was then performed as the second round. TCRdb recomputed calls from the multiplex PCR reads with MiXCR, one row per CDR3 protein. Of 500,000 to 700,000 distinct CDR3 sequences listed, about 20% were seen once; the top ten hold around 7%. The source material was peripheral blood. The receptors derive from a woman under 30 with stable Graves' hyperthyroidism. Some clones in this sample may be carry-over from other donors' samples.

This clonotype showed up just once. The genes are TRBV10-3 and TRBJ1-1, with unresolved D. Per germline, CDR1 ENHRY and CDR2 SYGVKD. CDR3 length: 14 residues. The V gene lost 1 base and the J gene lost 4 bases, with 10 bases spanning the gap. CDR3: CAISELGFGTEAFF. In nucleotides, the CDR3 is TGTGCCATCAGTGAGTTAGGGTTCGGCACTGAAGCTTTCTTT.

This clonotype was seen a few times. This sequence joins TRBV11-2 and TRBJ2-7, with unresolved D. This CDR3 is built from 13 residues. Germline values: CDR1 SGHAT, CDR2 FQNNGV. Deletions cut 3 bases from V and 3 bases from J, with 9 bases between. The CDR3 region is CASSFMHNYEQYF. CDR3 DNA sequence: TGTGCCAGCAGCTTTATGCACAACTACGAGCAGTACTTC.

This clonotype was picked up many times. The DNA of the CDR3 is TGTGCCAGCAGTCCAATACAGGGGTATAGCAATCAGCCCCAGCATTTT. This gives the protein CASSPIQGYSNQPQHF. The chain joins TRBV28 to TRBJ1-5, with 7 bases aligning to TRBD1. CDR3 size: 16 residues. The V and J ends lost 5 bases and 0 bases, in that order; junction bases with no gene match: 7. Germline values: CDR1 MDHEN, CDR2 SYDVKM. The full variable domain, with the rest looked up from reference TRBV28 and TRBJ1-5, is DVKVTQSSRYLVKRTGEKVFLECVQDMDHENMFWYRQDPGLGLRLIYFSYDVKMKEKGDIPEGYSVSREKKERFSLILESASTNQTSMYLCASSPIQGYSNQPQHFGDGTRLSIL.

V gene TRBV11-2 combines with J gene TRBJ1-3, with D maybe TRBD1 (5 bases). This CDR3 is built from 16 residues. Per the germline V gene, CDR1 is SGHAT and CDR2 is FQNNGV. V was shortened by 2 bases and J by 0 bases, with 11 bases between the two germline ends. The CDR3 region is CASSLYGDRSGNTIYF. The CDR3 nucleotides read TGTGCCAGCAGCTTATATGGGGACCGCTCTGGAAACACCATATATTTT.

This clonotype was observed many times. The V and J genes are TRBV6-5 and TRBJ2-7; 14 bases fit TRBD2. CDR1 is MNHEY and CDR2 is SVGAGI in the germline V gene. Trimming removed 0 bases from V and 4 bases from J; junction bases left unmatched: 2. The CDR3 loop spans 16 amino acids. CDR3 coding DNA: TGTGCCAGCAGTTACTCTCGGACTAGCGGGAGGTACGAGCAGTACTTC. It is translated as CASSYSRTSGRYEQYF.

Worth noting for this clonotype: Given the absence of the conserved phenylalanine or tryptophan at the CDR3 end, a read error is likely. The CDR3 DNA reads as TGTGCCAGCAGCGGCTCCCAAGAGACCCAGTACCTC. It yields the protein CASSGSQETQYL. V and J are TRBV6-2 or TRBV6-3 and TRBJ2-5; D gene unclear. Trimming stripped 6 bases from V and 1 base from J, with 6 bases between. The CDR3 sequence is 12 residues long. The germline CDR1 and CDR2 sequences are MNHEY and SVGEGT.

This chain joins TRBV19 and TRBJ2-7; 14 positions match TRBD2. The CDR3 has 16 residues. Losses at the gene ends were 3 bases for V and 3 bases for J; bases not matched to a gene: 4. Looked up from germline, CDR1 is LNHDA and CDR2 is SQIVND (reference sequence). The CDR3 reads CASSMGTSGGLYEQYF. DNA for the CDR3: TGTGCCAGTAGTATGGGGACTAGCGGGGGCCTCTACGAGCAGTACTTC.

The chain carries TRBV4-1 and TRBJ2-5; no clear D gene. The germline V gene encodes CDR1 MGHRA and CDR2 YSYEKL. The CDR3 loop spans 15 amino acids. V lost 0 bases and J lost 2, with 10 bases in between. CDR3 sequence: CASSQEGRLQETQYF. In DNA form, the CDR3 reads TGCGCCAGCAGCCAAGAAGGCAGACTGCAAGAGACCCAGTACTTC.

Regarding this clonotype: This may be a read error: a much more frequent sequence differs by one nucleotide. The J gene is TRBJ1-3, the V gene TRBV6-5; no reliable D call. Germline values: CDR1 MNHEY, CDR2 SVGAGI. This CDR3 is 14 amino acids long. The CDR3 bases are TGTGCCAGCAGTTACTCGACAACTGGATACACCATATATTTT. Translating gives CASSYSTTGYTIYF.

The J gene is TRBJ2-2, the V gene TRBV5-1; D unresolved. CDR3 size: 14 residues. With 3 bases removed from V and 4 bases from J, the gap between germline ends came to 10 bases. Looked up from germline, CDR1 is SGHRS and CDR2 is YFSETQ. The CDR3 is CASSSYPSTGELFF. The CDR3 DNA reads TGCGCCAGCAGCTCATACCCGAGCACCGGGGAGCTGTTTTTT.

The sample holds a few counts of this clonotype. V is TRBV6-1 and J is TRBJ1-2; no clear D gene. The CDR3 consists of 14 residues. Germline CDR1 reads MNHNS; CDR2 reads SASEGT. The V gene lost 6 bases and the J gene lost 2 bases, with 13 bases spanning the gap. The CDR3 spells CASSGEGVNYGYTF. CDR3 nucleotides: TGTGCCAGCAGCGGTGAGGGAGTGAACTATGGCTACACCTTC.

V and J are TRBV7-8 and TRBJ1-6; D is unresolved. V gave up 5 bases and J gave up 8 bases, with 10 bases separating them. The CDR3 is 13 residues long. Germline lookup yields CDR1 SGHVS and CDR2 FQNEAQ. CDR3 protein: CASSLRRDSPLHF. DNA for the CDR3: TGTGCCAGCAGCCTAAGAAGGGATTCACCCCTCCACTTT.

V and J are TRBV19 and TRBJ2-2; 7 bases agree with TRBD1. Germline V gives CDR1 LNHDA, CDR2 SQIVND (reference sequence). Trimming cost V 10 bases and J 5 bases; bases outside gene matches: 7. The CDR3 is made up of 13 amino acids. CDR3 amino acids: CATRRGTTGELFF. The DNA for the CDR3 is TGTGCCACTCGCAGGGGGACGACCGGGGAGCTGTTTTTT.

The chain links TRBV11-2 to TRBJ1-2; D is uncertain. V shed 1 base and J shed 14 bases, with 17 bases lying between them. The CDR3 has 13 residues. Germline CDR1 and CDR2: SGHAT and FQNNGV. The CDR3 sequence is CASSLVVQEGPTF. CDR3 bases: TGTGCCAGCAGCTTAGTTGTCCAGGAGGGTCCTACCTTC.

The chain carries TRBV12-3 or TRBV12-4 and TRBJ2-7; the D gene is possibly TRBD1 (6 bases). The CDR3 runs 15 residues. V dropped 2 bases and J dropped 2 bases, with 13 bases sitting between them. The CDR3 coding sequence is TGTGCCAGCAGTTTAAATGGGGGCTTCGCCTACGAGCAGTACTTC. This translates into CASSLNGGFAYEQYF.

With regard to this clonotype: Being one base from a much bigger clone, this may be a read error. The rearrangement links TRBV28 to TRBJ1-6, with a possible D match to TRBD1 (6 bases). Trimming removed 5 bases at V and 2 bases at J, with 7 bases between. The CDR3 is 14 residues long. Germline CDR1 and CDR2: MDHEN and SYDVKM. In DNA form, the CDR3 reads TGTGCCAGCAGTCAGGGGCCCTATAATTCACCCCTCCACTTT. Translated: CASSQGPYNSPLHF. Combining the CDR3 with reference TRBV28 and TRBJ1-6 gives the whole variable domain DVKVTQSSRYLVKRTGEKVFLECVQDMDHENMFWYRQDPGLGLRLIYFSYDVKMKEKGDIPEGYSVSREKKERFSLILESASTNQTSMYLCASSQGPYNSPLHFGNGTRLTVT.

The chain combines TRBV2 with TRBJ1-6; 8 bases are a match to TRBD1. The CDR3 has 14 residues. The germline CDR1 and CDR2 sequences are SNHLY and FYNNEI. V was pared by 8 bases and J by 8 bases, with 8 bases of the junction left unmatched. The CDR3 here is CASRRDRLDSPLHF. The DNA of the CDR3 is TGTGCCAGCCGGCGGGACAGGCTCGATTCACCCCTCCACTTT.

This clonotype showed up just a few times. This chain links TRBV24-1 with TRBJ2-7; D gene uncertain. V was trimmed by 10 bases and J by 2 bases, leaving 11 bases between them. The CDR3 runs to 12 residues. Germline V gene data show CDR1 as KGHDR and CDR2 as SFDVKD. The CDR3 DNA reads TGTGCCACGTTACTGGATCCCTACGAGCAGTACTTC. As protein: CATLLDPYEQYF.

The chain combines TRBV2 with TRBJ2-7; possibly TRBD2 for D (5 bases). Germline assignment: CDR1 SNHLY and CDR2 FYNNEI. Trimming took 6 bases from V and 3 from J, leaving 9 bases between them. There are 12 residues in the CDR3. CDR3 protein: CASRGLLYEQYF. CDR3 nucleotide sequence: TGTGCCAGCAGAGGACTTCTCTACGAGCAGTACTTC.

This clonotype was detected many times. The chain links TRBV20-1 to TRBJ1-6; D remains unclear. CDR1 DFQATT and CDR2 SNEGSKA come from the germline V gene (reference sequence). The V gene lost 1 base and the J gene lost 3 bases, with 10 bases spanning the gap. This CDR3 spans 15 amino acids. The CDR3 protein is CSARAGIGYNSPLHF. The CDR3 nucleotides are TGCAGTGCTAGAGCTGGTATAGGCTATAATTCACCCCTCCACTTT.

This clonotype turned up a few times. This rearrangement joins TRBV5-4 to TRBJ2-6, with a weak D call TRBD2 (5 bases). CDR1 is SGHNT and CDR2 is YYREEE in the germline V gene (reference sequence). The CDR3 runs to 16 residues. Trimming pared 0 bases from V and 0 bases from J, leaving 7 bases between. The CDR3 reads CASSLGTGSGANVLTF. The CDR3 region has the DNA TGTGCCAGCAGCTTGGGGACTGGCTCTGGGGCCAACGTCCTGACTTTC.

This clonotype was found many times. The chain combines TRBV2 with TRBJ2-7; D uncertain. With 4 bases removed from V and 6 bases from J, the gap between germline ends came to 16 bases. Germline loops: CDR1 SNHLY, CDR2 FYNNEI. The CDR3 contains 14 residues. In nucleotides, the CDR3 is TGTGCCAGCAGTGTTGCGGCAATCTCTACCGAGCAGTACTTC. Translating gives CASSVAAISTEQYF.

With regard to this clonotype: A single base separates this from a much larger clone, so it may be a read error. The CDR3 does not end in the conserved phenylalanine or tryptophan, so this is likely a read error. The gene calls are TRBV6-2 or TRBV6-3 and TRBJ1-1, with 7 bases aligning to TRBD1. There are 16 residues in the CDR3. J gave up 1 base and V 0 bases, and 5 bases lay outside the gene matches. Germline V gene data show CDR1 as MNHEY and CDR2 as SVGEGT. CDR3 sequence: CASSYSTWTGNTEAFV. The CDR3 nucleotides are TGTGCCAGCAGTTACTCGACCTGGACAGGGAACACTGAAGCTTTCGTT.

This clonotype appeared many times. The gene calls are TRBV2 and TRBJ2-7; TRBD2 aligns across 7 bases. The ends lost 4 bases at V and 1 base at J; junction bases unmatched: 10. Germline lookup yields CDR1 SNHLY and CDR2 FYNNEI. The CDR3 loop spans 16 amino acids. The CDR3 protein is CASSGERAGASYEQYF. The CDR3 bases are TGTGCCAGCAGTGGGGAGCGGGCGGGAGCTTCCTACGAGCAGTACTTC.

This chain's CDR3 is CASQQLLGLAGVDTQYF. CDR3 bases: TGTGCCAGCCAGCAGTTGTTAGGGTTAGCGGGAGTAGATACGCAGTATTTT. The chain has TRBV6-2 or TRBV6-3 and TRBJ2-3, with 9 nucleotides matching TRBD2. This CDR3 has 17 residues. The V segment lost 8 bases and the J segment 5 bases; nucleotides outside the gene matches: 17. Germline V gene data show CDR1 as MNHEY and CDR2 as SVGEGT.

This clonotype has only a few counts. This chain joins TRBV20-1 and TRBJ2-7; D may be TRBD1 (5 bases). The CDR3 is 12 residues long. CDR1 is DFQATT, CDR2 SNEGSKA, per germline (reference sequence). The ends were cut back, 2 bases at V and 3 bases at J, with 8 bases in the middle. The CDR3 is CSARQGGYEQYF. CDR3 in DNA: TGCAGTGCTAGACAGGGCGGCTACGAGCAGTACTTC.

The chain combines TRBV7-9 with TRBJ1-1, with D unresolved. Germline assignment: CDR1 SEHNR and CDR2 FQNEAQ (reference sequence). V was cut by 2 bases and J by 4 bases, with 8 bases left in between. There are 13 residues in the CDR3. The CDR3 reads CASSLPASTEAFF. The CDR3 DNA sequence: TGTGCCAGCAGCTTACCCGCGAGCACTGAAGCTTTCTTT.

This clonotype was picked up a small number of times. This chain uses TRBV27 with TRBJ2-2; D is unclear. Trimming took off 4 bases at V and 3 bases at J, with 9 bases between the two ends. CDR3 length equals 14 residues. Germline assignment: CDR1 MNHEY and CDR2 SMNVEV (reference sequence). The CDR3 is CASSWLVDTGELFF. The CDR3 nucleotides are TGTGCCAGCAGTTGGTTGGTGGACACCGGGGAGCTGTTTTTT.

This clonotype was detected many times. V usage is TRBV28 and J usage is TRBJ2-2; 8 nucleotides align to TRBD1. V gave up 6 bases and J gave up 1 base; unmatched junction bases: 1. This CDR3 contains 14 residues. From germline, CDR1 is MDHEN and CDR2 SYDVKM. The CDR3 region is CASSRGQNTGELFF. The CDR3 coding sequence is TGTGCCAGCAGCAGGGGGCAGAACACCGGGGAGCTGTTTTTT.

This clonotype occurred many times. The gene calls are TRBV15 and TRBJ1-1, with D unresolved. Trimming cost V 4 bases and J 0 bases, with 12 bases left between them. Germline V gene sequence: CDR1 LNHNV, CDR2 YYDKDF (reference sequence). The CDR3 sequence is 15 residues long. CDR3 sequence reads: CATSKPVPVNTEAFF. For the CDR3, the DNA is TGTGCCACCAGCAAACCAGTGCCGGTGAACACTGAAGCTTTCTTT.